This section outlines one T cell receptor beta chain sequence together with its context. Germline V gene sequence: CDR1 MNHEY, CDR2 SMNVEV (reference sequence). The CDR3 totals 14 residues. This record belongs to a study of CD4 and CD8 cells across lung adenocarcinoma regions. TCRdb redid the calling of the PCR reads with MiXCR, one entry per CDR3 protein. Seen here are 20,000 to 30,000 distinct CDR3 sequences, more than 45% observed once, and the top ten hold roughly a fifth. Donors had localized lung adenocarcinoma, a non-small cell lung cancer. What was sequenced was CD4+ T cells from the center of a lung tumor. This clonotype originated in a male donor with lung adenocarcinoma. The CD4 and CD8 labels of this study may be unreliable. The J gene is TRBJ2-3, the V gene TRBV27; no definite D call. Here the CDR3 DNA reads TGTGCGGGCAGTGGTCATCGAGCCGAAGATACGCAGTATTTT. It encodes CAGSGHRAEDTQYF.